This T cell receptor beta chain was recovered during a study of cytomegalovirus exposure and HLA in healthy donors. V trimming: 2 bases; J trimming: 13 bases; junction bases outside the gene matches: 10. Germline V lookup: CDR1 KGHSH, CDR2 LQKENI. The CDR3 is 13 amino acids. Produced via immunoSEQ multiplex PCR; TCRdb's table is partial and in-frame only. The sample lists fewer than 250,000 clones, 86% occurring once. The donors were members of the roughly 120-subject validation cohort (separate from the roughly 700-subject first cohort). Study-level points and caveats: Most TCRs appeared rarely, but some public TCRs recurred in many donors. Cytomegalovirus association was assigned to about 150 TCR beta chains. Three chains tied to CMV proved CMV antigen-specific in vitro.

With respect to this clone: Its antigen is currently unknown.

Sequenced sample: PBMCs. The chain couples TRBV18 to TRBJ1-1; 7 bases agree with TRBD1. This clonotype was obtained from a woman under 30 in good health and CMV-seronegative. CDR3 in amino acids: CASSPGTAGIDFF. CDR3 nucleotides: TGTGCCAGCTCACCAGGGACAGCGGGTATCGATTTCTTT.